The clone carrying this T cell receptor beta chain was detected only once. The sample comes from a study of blood T cell repertoires in COVID-19. Study processing details: Amplification of reference gene primers was used by the study to estimate nucleated cell counts. The data were produced by immunoSEQ multiplex PCR, yet TCRdb's version contains in-frame clones alone and is incomplete. V and J calls and clone size come straight from that table; D and trimming were deduced from the DNA. Found here are around 20,000 clones, about 88% of them singletons; the top ten hold around 8.9%. CDR3 length equals 17 residues. The germline V gene has CDR1 MDHEN and CDR2 SYDVKM. The trim removed 4 bases at V and 5 bases at J, leaving 12 bases unmatched.

The V and J genes are TRBV28 and TRBJ2-5, with 11 positions matching TRBD2. Input material: peripheral blood. The receptor was derived from a man between 35 and 55 years old with active COVID-19. CDR3 DNA sequence: TGTGCCAGCAGTTCCCCGGTGACTAGCGGGAAACGGGAGACCCAGTACTTC. Protein: CASSSPVTSGKRETQYF. The full variable domain, in which reference TRBV28 and TRBJ2-5 provide the parts outside the CDR3, is DVKVTQSSRYLVKRTGEKVFLECVQDMDHENMFWYRQDPGLGLRLIYFSYDVKMKEKGDIPEGYSVSREKKERFSLILESASTNQTSMYLCASSSPVTSGKRETQYFGPGTRLLVL.